This T cell receptor (beta chain) was profiled in a study of control samples from healthy donors and cancer patients. V lost 0 bases to trimming and J lost 2 bases, with 11 bases between them. The CDR3 length is 16 residues. The V gene's germline CDR1 is LNHDA and CDR2 SQIVND (reference sequence). Produced via immunoSEQ multiplex PCR; TCRdb's table is partial and in-frame only. The sample records some 150,000 clones, just under 95% being singletons. The specimen sequenced was blood. This chain links TRBV19 with TRBJ2-1, with D possibly matching TRBD2 (6 bases). This receptor was obtained from a woman aged 60-75 years in good health. The chain's CDR3 is CASSIEGGVTYNEQFF. As DNA, the CDR3 is TGTGCCAGTAGTATAGAAGGAGGGGTCACCTACAATGAGCAGTTCTTC.